The 8 T cell receptor beta chains listed next were all sequenced from one sample in a study of CD8 T cells in Susac syndrome. Random hexamers served to reverse transcribe about 0.45 to 1 ug RNA. TCRdb analysed the immunoSEQ multiplex PCR reads with MiXCR anew, one entry per CDR3 protein. The sample contains about 200,000 distinct CDR3 sequences, over 85% of which appear only once. The sequenced sample was CD4+ T cells from PBMCs. These receptors all stem from a human donor in good health.

The chain links TRBV20-1 to TRBJ2-7; possibly TRBD2 for D (7 bases). The V end lost 5 bases, the J end lost 7 bases, and 12 bases lay between the germline ends. CDR1 DFQATT and CDR2 SNEGSKA come from the germline V gene (reference sequence). The CDR3 consists of 11 residues. CDR3 nucleotides: TGCAGTGCTGGGGGGGCGGAGGAGCAGTACTTC. Translation gives CSAGGAEEQYF.

This chain connects TRBV7-9 to TRBJ2-1, with 7 positions matching TRBD2. Germline loops: CDR1 SEHNR, CDR2 FQNEAQ (reference sequence). After removal of 3 bases from V and 10 bases from J, the junction contained 3 bases not matched to a gene. The CDR3 runs to 12 residues. The DNA of the CDR3 is TGTGCCAGCAGCTTCTCGCGGGAGGAGCAGTTCTTC. Amino acids: CASSFSREEQFF.

The CDR3 spells CASSFVGEAFF. For the CDR3, the DNA is TGTGCCAGCAGCTTTGTAGGAGAAGCTTTCTTT. V usage is TRBV7-9 and J usage is TRBJ1-1; D unclear. Germline V CDR1 and CDR2: SEHNR, FQNEAQ (reference sequence). This CDR3 is built from 11 residues. With 3 bases removed from V and 8 bases from J, the gap between germline ends came to 7 bases.

The chain uses TRBV7-2 and TRBJ1-2; D gene ambiguous. Germline assignment: CDR1 SGHTA and CDR2 FQGNSA. Trimming pared 4 bases from V and 0 bases from J, leaving 6 bases between. There are 13 residues in the CDR3. CDR3 DNA sequence: TGTGCCAGCAGCTCCGGGTCTAACTATGGCTACACCTTC. This gives the protein CASSSGSNYGYTF.

The chain recombines TRBV19 with TRBJ2-5, with D unresolved. Trimming removed 1 base from V and 3 bases from J, with 6 bases in between. This CDR3 contains 13 residues. Germline V CDR1 and CDR2: LNHDA, SQIVND (reference sequence). CDR3: CASSIGGEETQYF. Written as DNA, the CDR3 is TGTGCCAGTAGTATAGGCGGCGAAGAGACCCAGTACTTC.

This clonotype was found once. The J gene is TRBJ2-7, the V gene TRBV29-1; tentatively, D is TRBD1 (6 bases). This CDR3 is built from 16 residues. Germline assignment: CDR1 SQVTM and CDR2 ANQGSEA. Trimming shortened V by 1 base and J by 2 bases, and 18 bases separated the two germline ends. The DNA of the CDR3 is TGCAGCGTTGAAGGCGGCGTAAGGACAGAGACCTACGAGCAGTACGTC. Its translation is CSVEGGVRTETYEQYV.

This clonotype has only one observation. The CDR3 DNA sequence: TGTGCCAGCAGCGTAGGTGGGACAGGCGGTCCTGCTTTCTTT. Residues: CASSVGGTGGPAFF. The rearrangement links TRBV9 to TRBJ1-1; 8 positions agree with TRBD1. In germline, CDR1 is SGDLS, CDR2 YYNGEE. Trimming at V came to 0 bases and at J to 11 bases, leaving 9 bases not matched to a gene. The CDR3 is 14 amino acids.

J is TRBJ2-3 and V is TRBV9; maybe TRBD1 (5 bases). V was clipped by 0 bases and J by 2 bases, with 10 bases between them. Germline CDR1 reads SGDLS; CDR2 reads YYNGEE. The CDR3 is made up of 15 amino acids. The CDR3, as DNA: TGTGCCAGCAGCGTAGACAGGTCTGCCACAGATACGCAGTATTTT. Its translation: CASSVDRSATDTQYF.